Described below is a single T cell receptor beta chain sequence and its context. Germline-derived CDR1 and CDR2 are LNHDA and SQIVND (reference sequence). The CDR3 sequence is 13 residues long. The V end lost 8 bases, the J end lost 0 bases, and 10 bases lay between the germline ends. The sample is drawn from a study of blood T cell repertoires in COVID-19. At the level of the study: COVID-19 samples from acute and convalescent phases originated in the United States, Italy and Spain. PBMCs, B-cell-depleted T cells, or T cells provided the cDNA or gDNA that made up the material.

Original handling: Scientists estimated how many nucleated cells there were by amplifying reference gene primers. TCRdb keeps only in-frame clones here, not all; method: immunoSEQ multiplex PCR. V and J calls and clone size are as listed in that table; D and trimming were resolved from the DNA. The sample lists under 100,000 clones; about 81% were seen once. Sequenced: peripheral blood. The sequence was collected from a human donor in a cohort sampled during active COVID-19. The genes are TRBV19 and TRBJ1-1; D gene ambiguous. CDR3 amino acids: CASVRSLNTEAFF. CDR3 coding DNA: TGTGCCAGTGTCCGGTCGCTGAACACTGAAGCTTTCTTT.